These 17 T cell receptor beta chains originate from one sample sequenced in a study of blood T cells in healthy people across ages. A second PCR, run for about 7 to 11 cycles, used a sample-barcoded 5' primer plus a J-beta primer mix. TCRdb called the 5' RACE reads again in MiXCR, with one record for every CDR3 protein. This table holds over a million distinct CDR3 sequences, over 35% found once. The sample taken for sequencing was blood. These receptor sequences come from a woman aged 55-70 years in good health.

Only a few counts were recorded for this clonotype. The CDR3 sequence is CSARRRGSTEAFF. CDR3 DNA sequence: TGCAGTGCTAGGCGGAGGGGTAGCACTGAAGCTTTCTTT. The J gene is TRBJ1-1, the V gene TRBV20-1, with D possibly matching TRBD1 (5 bases). V lost 3 bases to trimming and J lost 4 bases, with 12 bases between them. Germline V gives CDR1 DFQATT, CDR2 SNEGSKA (reference sequence). The CDR3 is made up of 13 amino acids.

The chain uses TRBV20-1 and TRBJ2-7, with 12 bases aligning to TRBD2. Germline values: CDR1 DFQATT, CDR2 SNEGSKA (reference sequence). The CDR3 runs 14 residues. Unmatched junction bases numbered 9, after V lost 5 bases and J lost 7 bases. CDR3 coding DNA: TGCAGTGCTCCCCTAGCGGGAGGGCCAAGGGAGCAGTACTTC. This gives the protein CSAPLAGGPREQYF.

Here the CDR3 reads CASRPTALNSYEQYF. The CDR3 DNA sequence: TGTGCCAGCAGGCCGACAGCACTGAACTCCTACGAGCAGTACTTC. V gene TRBV6-2 or TRBV6-3 combines with J gene TRBJ2-7, with TRBD1 as a possible D gene (5 bases). Germline-derived CDR1 and CDR2 are MNHEY and SVGEGT. V shed 6 bases and J shed 0 bases, with 15 bases lying between them. This CDR3 region has 15 residues.

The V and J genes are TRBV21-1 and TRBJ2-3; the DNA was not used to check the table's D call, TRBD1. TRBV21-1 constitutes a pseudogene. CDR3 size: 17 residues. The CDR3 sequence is CASSKEFRGNGTDTQYF. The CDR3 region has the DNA TGTGCCAGCAGCAAAGAGTTTAGGGGGAATGGCACAGATACGCAGTATTTT.

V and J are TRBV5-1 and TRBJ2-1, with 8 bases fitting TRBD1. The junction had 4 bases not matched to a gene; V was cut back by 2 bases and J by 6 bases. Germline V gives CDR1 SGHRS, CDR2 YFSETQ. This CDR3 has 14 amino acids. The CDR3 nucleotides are TGCGCCAGCAGCTTACCCGACAGGGGCAATGAGCAGTTCTTC. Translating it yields CASSLPDRGNEQFF.

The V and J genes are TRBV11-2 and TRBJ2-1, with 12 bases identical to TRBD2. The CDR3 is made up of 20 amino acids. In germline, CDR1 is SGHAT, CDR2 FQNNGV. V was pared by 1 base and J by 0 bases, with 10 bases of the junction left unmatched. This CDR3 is CASSLASGRALASSYNEQFF. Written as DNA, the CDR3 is TGTGCCAGCAGCTTAGCTAGCGGGAGGGCCCTAGCAAGCTCCTACAATGAGCAGTTCTTC.

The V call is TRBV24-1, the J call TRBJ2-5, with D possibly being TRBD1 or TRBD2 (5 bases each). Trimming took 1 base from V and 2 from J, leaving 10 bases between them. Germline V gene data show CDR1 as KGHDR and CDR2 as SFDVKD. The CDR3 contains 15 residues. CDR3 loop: CATSDFGKGQETQYF. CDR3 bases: TGTGCCACCAGTGATTTCGGGAAGGGGCAAGAGACCCAGTACTTC.

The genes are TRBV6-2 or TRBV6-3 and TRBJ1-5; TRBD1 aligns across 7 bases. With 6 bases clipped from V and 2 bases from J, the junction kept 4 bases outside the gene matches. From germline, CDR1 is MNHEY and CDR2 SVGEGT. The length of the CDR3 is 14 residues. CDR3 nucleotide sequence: TGTGCCAGCAGACCTACAGGGGGCAATCAGCCCCAGCATTTT. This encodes CASRPTGGNQPQHF.

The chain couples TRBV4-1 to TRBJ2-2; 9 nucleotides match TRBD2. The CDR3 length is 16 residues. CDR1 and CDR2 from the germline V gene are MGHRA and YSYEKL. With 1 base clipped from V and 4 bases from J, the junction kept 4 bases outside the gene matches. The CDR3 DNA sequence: TGCGCCAGCAGCCAAGGGGTAGCGGGAGTCACCGGGGAGCTGTTTTTT. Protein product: CASSQGVAGVTGELFF.

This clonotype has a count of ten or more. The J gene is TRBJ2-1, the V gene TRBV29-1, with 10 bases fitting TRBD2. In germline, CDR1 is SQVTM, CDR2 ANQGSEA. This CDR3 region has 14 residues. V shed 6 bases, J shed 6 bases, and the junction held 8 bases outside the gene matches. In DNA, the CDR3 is TGCAGCGTGAAGGGACTAGCGAGTCTCAATGAGCAGTTCTTC. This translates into CSVKGLASLNEQFF.

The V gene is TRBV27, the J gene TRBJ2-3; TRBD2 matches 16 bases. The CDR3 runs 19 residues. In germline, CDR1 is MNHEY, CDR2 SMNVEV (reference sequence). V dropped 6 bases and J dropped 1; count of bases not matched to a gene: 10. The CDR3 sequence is CASRGPGTSGRAGTDTQYF. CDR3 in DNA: TGTGCCAGCAGAGGCCCCGGGACTAGCGGGAGGGCCGGCACAGATACGCAGTATTTT.

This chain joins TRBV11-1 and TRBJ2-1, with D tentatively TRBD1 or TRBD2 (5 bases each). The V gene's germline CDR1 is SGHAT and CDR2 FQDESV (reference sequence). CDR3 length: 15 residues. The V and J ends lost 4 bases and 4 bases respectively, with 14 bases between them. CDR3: CASSYGTGQYNEQFF. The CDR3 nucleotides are TGTGCCAGCAGCTATGGGACGGGTCAATACAATGAGCAGTTCTTC.

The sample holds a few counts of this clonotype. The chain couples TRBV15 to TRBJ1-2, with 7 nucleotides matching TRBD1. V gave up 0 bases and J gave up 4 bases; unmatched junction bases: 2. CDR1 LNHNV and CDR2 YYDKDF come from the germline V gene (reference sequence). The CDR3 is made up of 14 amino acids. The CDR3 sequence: CATSRDRDSYGYTF. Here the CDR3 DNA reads TGTGCCACCAGCAGAGACCGGGACAGCTATGGCTACACCTTC. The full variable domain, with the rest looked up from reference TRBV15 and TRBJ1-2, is DAMVIQNPRYQVTQFGKPVTLSCSQTLNHNVMYWYQQKSSQAPKLLFHYYDKDFNNEADTPDNFQSRRPNTSFCFLDIRSPGLGDTAMYLCATSRDRDSYGYTFGSGTRLTVV.

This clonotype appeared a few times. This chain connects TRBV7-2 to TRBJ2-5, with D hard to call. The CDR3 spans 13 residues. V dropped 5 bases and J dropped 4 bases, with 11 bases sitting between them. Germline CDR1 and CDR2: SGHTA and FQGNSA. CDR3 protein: CASSQMWRETQYF. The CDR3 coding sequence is TGTGCCAGCAGCCAGATGTGGAGAGAGACCCAGTACTTC.

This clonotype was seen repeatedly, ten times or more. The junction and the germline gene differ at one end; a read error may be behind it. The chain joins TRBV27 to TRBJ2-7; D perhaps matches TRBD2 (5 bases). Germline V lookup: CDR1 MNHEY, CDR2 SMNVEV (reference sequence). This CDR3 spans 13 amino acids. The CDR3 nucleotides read TGCGCCAGCAGCTTGAGTCGGGACTACGAGCAGTACTTC. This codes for CASSLSRDYEQYF.

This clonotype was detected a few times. As DNA, the CDR3 is TGCAGTGCTAGAGACCCTAGCGGGAGCGGGAACACCGGGGAGCTGTTTTTT. It encodes CSARDPSGSGNTGELFF. V usage is TRBV20-1 and J usage is TRBJ2-2, with 10 positions matching TRBD2. The CDR3 length is 17 residues. Germline CDR1 is DFQATT and CDR2 is SNEGSKA (reference sequence). J was trimmed by 1 base and V by 0 bases; bases with no gene match: 5.

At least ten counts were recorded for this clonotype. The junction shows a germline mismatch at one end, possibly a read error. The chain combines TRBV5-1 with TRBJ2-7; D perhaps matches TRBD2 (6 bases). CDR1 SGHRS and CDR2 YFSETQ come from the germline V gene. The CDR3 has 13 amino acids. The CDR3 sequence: CASSLGGVYEQYF. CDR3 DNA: TGTGCCAGCAGCTTAGGAGGGGTCTACGAGCAGTACTTC.